This TCR beta chain emerged from a study of cytomegalovirus exposure and HLA in healthy donors. Study-wide background: Within the Caucasian-associated ancestry cluster were 81% of the roughly 430 genotyped donors.

The PCR contained 60 Vbeta and 13 Jbeta primers. Clones were sequenced by immunoSEQ multiplex PCR, and TCRdb holds only the in-frame ones, with some missing. The sample shows approximately 200,000 clones, roughly 74% of them seen only once. General study results and limits: Later, an analysis showed that TCR beta chains associated with HLA were more clonally expanded than others that were equally common. Roughly uniform sequencing depth across donors was assumed, possibly incorrectly. In a later analysis, V- and J-gene trimming of beta chains associated with a DCLRE1C missense variant, replicated independently.

This CDR3 has 15 residues. The V end was cut by 2 bases, the J end by 4 bases, with 14 bases between. Per germline, CDR1 MNHEY and CDR2 SMNVEV (reference sequence). This clone was detected only once. Antigen: not known. V usage is TRBV27 and J usage is TRBJ1-2; D is possibly TRBD1 (5 bases). Sequenced input: PBMCs. The receptor was derived from a woman aged 25 to 39 in good health and CMV-seropositive. Written as DNA, the CDR3 is TGTGCCAGCAGTTTAAAACCGGGGGGAACCTATGGCTACACCTTC. Its protein is CASSLKPGGTYGYTF.